This T cell receptor (beta chain) was profiled in a study of shared clonotypes between healthy human individuals. Overall study results and limits: When compared with the clonotypes that were shared by all four sorted-subset donors, the non-shared clonotypes turned out to have lower generation probabilities.

V was clipped by 4 bases and J by 4 bases, with 17 bases between them. This CDR3 is built from 16 residues. CDR1 is MNHNS, CDR2 SASEGT, per germline. As to this clone: The antigen is undetermined.

The deep-level immunoSEQ assay was used. Profiled with immunoSEQ multiplex PCR; TCRdb holds only in-frame clones, not every one. The sample gives 2 million or so clones, 90% to 95% of which show up once; 0.1% to 0.15% is in the top ten. Each donor was a Caucasian adult residing in Nashville, Tennessee. V and J are TRBV6-1 and TRBJ1-3; a possible D gene is TRBD1 (5 bases). This TCR was sampled from a man between 18 and 29 years old in good health. The specimen was naive CD4+ T cells sorted from blood. The subset: CD45RA+ positively selected. CDR3 residues: CASSAHSGATGNTIYF. The CDR3 DNA follows: TGTGCCAGCAGTGCCCACAGTGGGGCGACGGGAAACACCATATATTTT.